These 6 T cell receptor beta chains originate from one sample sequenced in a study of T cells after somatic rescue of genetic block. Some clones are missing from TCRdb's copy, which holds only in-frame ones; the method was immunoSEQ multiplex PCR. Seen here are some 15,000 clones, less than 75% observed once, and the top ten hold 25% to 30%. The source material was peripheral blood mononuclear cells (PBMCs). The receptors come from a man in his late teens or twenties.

CDR3 region: CAWITNPSVYGYTF. The CDR3 DNA follows: TGTGCCTGGATAACGAACCCGTCCGTTTATGGCTACACCTTC. The chain recombines TRBV30 with TRBJ1-2; no clear D gene. The V and J ends lost 4 bases and 5 bases respectively, with 17 bases between them. Germline V CDR1 and CDR2: GTSNPN, SVGIG (reference sequence). CDR3 length: 14 amino acids. The full variable domain, its missing parts supplied by reference TRBV30 and TRBJ1-2, is SQTIHQWPATLVQPVGSPLSLECTVEGTSNPNLYWYRQAAGRGLQLLFYSVGIGQISSEVPQNLSASRPQDRQFILSSKKLLLSDSGFYLCAWITNPSVYGYTFGSGTRLTVV.

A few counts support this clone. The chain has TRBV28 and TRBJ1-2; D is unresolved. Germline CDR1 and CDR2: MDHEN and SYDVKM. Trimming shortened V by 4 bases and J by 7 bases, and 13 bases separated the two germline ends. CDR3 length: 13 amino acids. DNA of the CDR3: TGTGCCAGCAGTTATGGCAGCCTACTTGGCTACACCTTC. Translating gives CASSYGSLLGYTF.

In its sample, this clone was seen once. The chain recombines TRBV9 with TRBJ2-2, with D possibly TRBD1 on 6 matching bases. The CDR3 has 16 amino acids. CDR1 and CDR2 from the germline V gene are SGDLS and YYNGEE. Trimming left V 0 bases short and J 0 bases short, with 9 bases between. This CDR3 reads CASSVGQGPNTGELFF. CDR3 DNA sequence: TGTGCCAGCAGCGTAGGTCAGGGGCCGAACACCGGGGAGCTGTTTTTT.

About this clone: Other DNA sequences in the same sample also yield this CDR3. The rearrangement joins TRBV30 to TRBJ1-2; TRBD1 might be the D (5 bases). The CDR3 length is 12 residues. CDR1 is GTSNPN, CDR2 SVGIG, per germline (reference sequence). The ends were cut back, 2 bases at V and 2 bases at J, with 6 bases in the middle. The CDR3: CAWSRGNYGYTF. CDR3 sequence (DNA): TGTGCCTGGAGTAGGGGAAACTATGGCTACACCTTC.

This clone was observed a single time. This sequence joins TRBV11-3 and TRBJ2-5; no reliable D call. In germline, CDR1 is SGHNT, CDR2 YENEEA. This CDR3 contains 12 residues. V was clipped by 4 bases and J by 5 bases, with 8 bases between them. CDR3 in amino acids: CASSSNGETQYF. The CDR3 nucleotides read TGTGCCAGCAGCTCTAACGGGGAGACCCAGTACTTC.

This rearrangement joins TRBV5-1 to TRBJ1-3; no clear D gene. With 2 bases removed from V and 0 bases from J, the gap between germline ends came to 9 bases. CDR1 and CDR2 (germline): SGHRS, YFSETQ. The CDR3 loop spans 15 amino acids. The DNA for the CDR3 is TGCGCCAGCAGCTTAGCCACATCCTCTGGAAACACCATATATTTT. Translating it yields CASSLATSSGNTIYF.